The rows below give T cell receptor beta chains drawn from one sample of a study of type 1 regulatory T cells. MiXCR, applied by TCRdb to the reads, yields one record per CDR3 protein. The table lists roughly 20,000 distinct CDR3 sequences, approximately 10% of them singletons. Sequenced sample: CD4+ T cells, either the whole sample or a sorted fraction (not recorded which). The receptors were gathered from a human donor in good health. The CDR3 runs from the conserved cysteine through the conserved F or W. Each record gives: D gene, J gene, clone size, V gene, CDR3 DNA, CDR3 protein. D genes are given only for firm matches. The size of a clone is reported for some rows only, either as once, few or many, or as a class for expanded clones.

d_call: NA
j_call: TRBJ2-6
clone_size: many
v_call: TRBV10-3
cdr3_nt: TGTGCCATCAGTGAAGTGAGGGCTGGGGCCAACGTCCTGACTTTC
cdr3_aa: CAISEVRAGANVLTF

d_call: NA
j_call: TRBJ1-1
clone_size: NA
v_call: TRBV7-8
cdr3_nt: TGTGCCAGCAGCCCAAGACAGTTTCCCTTGGGCACTGAAGCTTTCTTT
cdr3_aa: CASSPRQFPLGTEAFF

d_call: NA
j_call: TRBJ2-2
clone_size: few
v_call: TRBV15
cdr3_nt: TGTGCCACCAGCAGAGTTTCCGGAAGAAAGGGCGGGGAGCTGTTTTTT
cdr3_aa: CATSRVSGRKGGELFF

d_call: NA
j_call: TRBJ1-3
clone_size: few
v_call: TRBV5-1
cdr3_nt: TGCGCCAGCAGCTTGTACGCAGGGGTAGACTCTGGAAACACCATATATTTT
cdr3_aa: CASSLYAGVDSGNTIYF

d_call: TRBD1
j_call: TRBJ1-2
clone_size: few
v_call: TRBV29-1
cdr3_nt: TGCAGCGTCGGCCTCCAGGGGGCGGTGGGCGGCTACACCTTC
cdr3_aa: CSVGLQGAVGGYTF

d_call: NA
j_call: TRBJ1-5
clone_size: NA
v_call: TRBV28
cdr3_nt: TGTGCCAGCAGGACGGGGAGCAGCAATCAGCCCGAGCATTTT
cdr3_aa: CASRTGSSNQPEHF

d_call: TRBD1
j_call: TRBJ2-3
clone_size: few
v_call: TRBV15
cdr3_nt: TGTGCCACCAGCAGAGAGCCGGGACAGTATCAAACGCAGTATTTT
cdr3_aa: CATSREPGQYQTQYF

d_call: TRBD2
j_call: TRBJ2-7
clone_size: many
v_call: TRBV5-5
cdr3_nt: TGTGCCAGCAGCCCGGGGACTAGCGGGAGAGACGAGCAGTACTTC
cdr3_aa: CASSPGTSGRDEQYF

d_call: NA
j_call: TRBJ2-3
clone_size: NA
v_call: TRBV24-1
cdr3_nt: TGTGCCACCAGTGGTTTGCCCTGGACAGACAACACAGATACGCAGTATTTT
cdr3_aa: CATSGLPWTDNTDTQYF

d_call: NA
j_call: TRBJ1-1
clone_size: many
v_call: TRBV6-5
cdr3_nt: TGTGCCAGCAGCCCCACTATCCCCGGCCTTATGAACACTGAAGCTTTCTTT
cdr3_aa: CASSPTIPGLMNTEAFF

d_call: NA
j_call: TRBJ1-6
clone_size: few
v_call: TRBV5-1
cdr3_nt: TGCGCCAGCAGCCGGGGGGAAAGCTCCTATAATTCACCCCTCCACTTT
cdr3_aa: CASSRGESSYNSPLHF

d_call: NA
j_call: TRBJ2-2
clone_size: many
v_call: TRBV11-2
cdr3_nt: TGTGCCAGCAGCTTAGGGTTATCCGGGGAGCTGTTTTTT
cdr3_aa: CASSLGLSGELFF

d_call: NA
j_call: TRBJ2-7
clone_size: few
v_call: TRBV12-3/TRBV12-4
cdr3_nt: TGTGCCAGCAGCCCGAGTGGGGACCCTCGAAACGAGCAGTACTTC
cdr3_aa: CASSPSGDPRNEQYF

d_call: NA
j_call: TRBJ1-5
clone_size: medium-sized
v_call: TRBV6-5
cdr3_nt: TGTGCCAGCAGTTACGCAGTCGGGGGTAATCAGCCCCAGCATTTT
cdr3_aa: CASSYAVGGNQPQHF

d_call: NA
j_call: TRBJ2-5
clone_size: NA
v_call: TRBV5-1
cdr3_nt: TGCGTCAGCAGCTTGGCCATCGGGCTAGCGGAGACCCAGTACTTC
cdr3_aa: CVSSLAIGLAETQYF

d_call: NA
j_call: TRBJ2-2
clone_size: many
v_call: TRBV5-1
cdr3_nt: TGCGCCAGCAGGCCTGGGTTCCAAACCGGGGAGCTGTTTTTT
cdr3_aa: CASRPGFQTGELFF

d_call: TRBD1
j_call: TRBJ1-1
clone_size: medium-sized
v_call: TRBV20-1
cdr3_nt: TGCAGTGCTAGAGCAATCCTGGGACAGCAGAACACTGAAGCTTTCTTT
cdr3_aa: CSARAILGQQNTEAFF

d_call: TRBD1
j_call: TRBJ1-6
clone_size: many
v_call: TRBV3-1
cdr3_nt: TGTGCCAGCAGCCCCCAGGGGGGTTCACCCCTCCACTTT
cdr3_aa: CASSPQGGSPLHF

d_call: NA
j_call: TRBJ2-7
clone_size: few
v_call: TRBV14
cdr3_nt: TGTGCCAGCAGCTTCCGCCGCGAGCAGTACTTC
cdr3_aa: CASSFRREQYF

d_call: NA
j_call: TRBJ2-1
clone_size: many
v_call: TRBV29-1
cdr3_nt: TGCAGTGGGGCGGATTTTTACAATGAGCAGTTCTTC
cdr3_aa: CSGADFYNEQFF

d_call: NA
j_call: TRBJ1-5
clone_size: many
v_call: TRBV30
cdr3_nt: TGTGCCGTGGTGACGGGGCTAAATCAGCCCCAGCATTTT
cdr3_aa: CAVVTGLNQPQHF

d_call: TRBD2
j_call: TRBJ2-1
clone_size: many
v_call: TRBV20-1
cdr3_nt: TGCAGTGCTAGGGGGCGGGAGGGTATGTACAATGAGCAGTTCTTC
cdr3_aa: CSARGREGMYNEQFF

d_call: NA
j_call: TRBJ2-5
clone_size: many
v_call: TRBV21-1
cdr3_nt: TGTGCCAGCCATTGCCCCCGGTTGGCCCAGTACTTC
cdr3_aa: CASHCPRLAQYF

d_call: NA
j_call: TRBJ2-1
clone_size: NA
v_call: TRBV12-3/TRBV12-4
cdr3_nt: TGTGCCTCCGAAAGGCCGGAGACCTACAATGAGCAGTTCTTC
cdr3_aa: CASERPETYNEQFF

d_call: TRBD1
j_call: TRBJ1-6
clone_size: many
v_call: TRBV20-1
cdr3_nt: TGCAGTGCTTGGGACAGTAATTCACCCCTCCACTTT
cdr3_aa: CSAWDSNSPLHF

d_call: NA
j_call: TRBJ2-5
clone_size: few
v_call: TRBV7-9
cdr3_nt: TGTGCCAGCAGCCAACTTGACAGGCGAGAGACCCAGTACTTC
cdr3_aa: CASSQLDRRETQYF

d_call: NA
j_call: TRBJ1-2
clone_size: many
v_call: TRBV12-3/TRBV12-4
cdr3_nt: TGTGCCAGCAGTTTGGGGTCGGGTGGCTACACCTTC
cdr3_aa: CASSLGSGGYTF

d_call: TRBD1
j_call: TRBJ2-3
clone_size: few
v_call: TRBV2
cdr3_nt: TGTGCCAGCAGGGACAGGGGAGGGGCAGATACGCAGTATTTT
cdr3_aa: CASRDRGGADTQYF

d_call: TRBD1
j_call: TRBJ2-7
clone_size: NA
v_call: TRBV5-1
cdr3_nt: TGCGCCAGCAGCACGGGACAGGGGGTCGAGCAGTACTTC
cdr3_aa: CASSTGQGVEQYF

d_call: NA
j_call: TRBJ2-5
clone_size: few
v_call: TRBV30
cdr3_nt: TGTGCCTGGAGCCCTAATAGCCAAGAGACCCAGTACTTC
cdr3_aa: CAWSPNSQETQYF

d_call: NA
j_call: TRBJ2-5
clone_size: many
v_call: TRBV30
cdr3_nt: TGTGCCTGGGGGGGGGGCTCCCAAGAGACCCAGTACTTC
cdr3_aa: CAWGGGSQETQYF